A selection of T cell receptor beta chains follows, all from one sample in a study of radiotherapy plus CTLA-4 blockade in lung cancer. Data came from immunoSEQ multiplex PCR; TCRdb stores just in-frame clones and leaves some out. There are some 30,000 clones in the sample; roughly 79% occur only once, and approximately 14% lies in the top ten. This specimen was peripheral blood, taken from a patient treated with radiotherapy plus ipilimumab. The receptors shown here come from a human donor with non-small cell lung cancer that progressed on radiotherapy plus ipilimumab. Each CDR3 is given with its conserved first and last residue. The D gene is left open where the match is weak. Not every row has a clone size; where given, it reads once, few, many or a size class.

j_gene: TRBJ2-7
d_gene: TRBD1
abundance: -
len: 13
v_gene: TRBV9
CDR3aa: CARSGQGAGEQYF
CDR3nt: TGTGCCCGCAGCGGTCAGGGGGCGGGGGAGCAGTACTTC

j_gene: TRBJ2-5
d_gene: -
abundance: once
len: 11
v_gene: TRBV7-9
CDR3aa: CASSLQETQYF
CDR3nt: TGTGCCAGCAGCTTACAAGAGACCCAGTACTTC

j_gene: TRBJ1-4
d_gene: TRBD1
abundance: -
len: 14
v_gene: TRBV27
CDR3aa: CASSRDRGDEKLFF
CDR3nt: TGTGCCAGCAGCCGGGACAGGGGAGATGAAAAACTGTTTTTT

j_gene: TRBJ2-1
d_gene: -
abundance: -
len: 15
v_gene: TRBV25-1
CDR3aa: CASSGLWGGYNEQFF
CDR3nt: TGTGCCAGCAGTGGGCTTTGGGGAGGCTACAATGAGCAGTTCTTC

j_gene: TRBJ2-1
d_gene: TRBD1
abundance: -
len: 11
v_gene: TRBV6-1
CDR3aa: CASSEWDRRFF
CDR3nt: TGTGCCAGCAGTGAATGGGACAGGAGGTTCTTC

j_gene: TRBJ2-2
d_gene: -
abundance: -
len: 14
v_gene: TRBV2
CDR3aa: CASRQDTNTGELFF
CDR3nt: TGTGCCAGCAGGCAAGACACGAACACCGGGGAGCTGTTTTTT

j_gene: TRBJ1-4
d_gene: -
abundance: -
len: 15
v_gene: TRBV7-2
CDR3aa: CASSLVGASNEELFF
CDR3nt: TGTGCCAGCAGCTTAGTTGGGGCCAGCAATGAAGAACTGTTTTTT

j_gene: TRBJ2-7
d_gene: -
abundance: -
len: 15
v_gene: TRBV4-2
CDR3aa: CASSQEEGGVYEQYF
CDR3nt: TGTGCCAGCAGCCAAGAAGAAGGGGGAGTTTACGAGCAGTACTTC

j_gene: TRBJ2-3
d_gene: -
abundance: -
len: 13
v_gene: TRBV28
CDR3aa: CASSFQGTDTQYF
CDR3nt: TGTGCCAGCAGTTTCCAGGGTACAGATACGCAGTATTTT

j_gene: TRBJ2-3
d_gene: TRBD2
abundance: -
len: 16
v_gene: TRBV4-1
CDR3aa: CASSQDASGTTDTQYF
CDR3nt: TGCGCCAGCAGCCAAGATGCTAGCGGGACCACAGATACGCAGTATTTT

j_gene: TRBJ1-2
d_gene: -
abundance: -
len: 13
v_gene: TRBV5-1
CDR3aa: CASSLVGRDGYTF
CDR3nt: TGCGCCAGCAGCTTGGTGGGCCGCGATGGCTACACCTTC

j_gene: TRBJ2-7
d_gene: -
abundance: -
len: 16
v_gene: TRBV4-3
CDR3aa: CASSQERGLGGYEQYF
CDR3nt: TGCGCCAGCAGCCAAGAAAGGGGTCTGGGAGGCTACGAGCAGTACTTC

j_gene: TRBJ1-2
d_gene: TRBD1
abundance: -
len: 15
v_gene: TRBV18
CDR3aa: CASSPRDRGSYGYTF
CDR3nt: TGTGCCAGCTCACCAAGGGACAGGGGATCCTATGGCTACACCTTC

j_gene: TRBJ2-3
d_gene: TRBD2
abundance: few
len: 14
v_gene: TRBV7-9
CDR3aa: CASSSSGGTDTQYF
CDR3nt: TGTGCCAGCAGCTCTAGCGGGGGCACAGATACGCAGTATTTT

j_gene: TRBJ2-7
d_gene: -
abundance: -
len: 12
v_gene: TRBV11-2
CDR3aa: CASSRTSYEQYF
CDR3nt: TGTGCCAGCAGCCGTACCTCCTACGAGCAGTACTTC

j_gene: TRBJ1-1
d_gene: -
abundance: -
len: 14
v_gene: TRBV10-3
CDR3aa: CAISDVVMNTEAFF
CDR3nt: TGTGCCATCAGTGATGTGGTCATGAACACTGAAGCTTTCTTT

j_gene: TRBJ2-5
d_gene: -
abundance: -
len: 12
v_gene: TRBV19
CDR3aa: CASRQSGETQYF
CDR3nt: TGTGCCAGCAGACAGTCCGGGGAGACCCAGTACTTC

j_gene: TRBJ2-5
d_gene: TRBD1
abundance: few
len: 14
v_gene: TRBV2
CDR3aa: CASSGGTVGETQYF
CDR3nt: TGTGCCAGCAGTGGGGGGACAGTGGGGGAGACCCAGTACTTC

j_gene: TRBJ1-2
d_gene: -
abundance: -
len: 13
v_gene: TRBV6-5
CDR3aa: CASSYSSGDGYTF
CDR3nt: TGTGCCAGCAGTTACTCATCCGGGGATGGCTACACCTTC

j_gene: TRBJ2-1
d_gene: TRBD2
abundance: -
len: 14
v_gene: TRBV6-1
CDR3aa: CASSGLAGANEQFF
CDR3nt: TGTGCCAGCAGTGGACTAGCTGGTGCTAATGAGCAGTTCTTC

j_gene: TRBJ1-2
d_gene: -
abundance: -
len: 15
v_gene: TRBV27
CDR3aa: CASSLDARLYYGYTF
CDR3nt: TGTGCCAGCAGCCTGGACGCCCGACTATACTATGGCTACACCTTC

j_gene: TRBJ2-3
d_gene: TRBD2
abundance: -
len: 16
v_gene: TRBV7-3
CDR3aa: CASSLRAGGRTDTQYF
CDR3nt: TGTGCCAGCAGCTTAAGAGCGGGAGGGCGCACAGATACGCAGTATTTT

j_gene: TRBJ1-4
d_gene: -
abundance: -
len: 13
v_gene: TRBV6-5
CDR3aa: CASSPALNEKLFF
CDR3nt: TGTGCCAGCTCCCCAGCGCTTAATGAAAAACTGTTTTTT

j_gene: TRBJ1-1
d_gene: TRBD1
abundance: -
len: 16
v_gene: TRBV18
CDR3aa: CASSPPGTGYGTEAFF
CDR3nt: TGTGCCAGCTCACCACCTGGGACAGGGTATGGCACTGAAGCTTTCTTT

j_gene: TRBJ1-2
d_gene: -
abundance: once
len: 12
v_gene: TRBV15
CDR3aa: CATSGLSRGYTF
CDR3nt: TGTGCCACCTCGGGCCTATCCCGTGGCTACACCTTC